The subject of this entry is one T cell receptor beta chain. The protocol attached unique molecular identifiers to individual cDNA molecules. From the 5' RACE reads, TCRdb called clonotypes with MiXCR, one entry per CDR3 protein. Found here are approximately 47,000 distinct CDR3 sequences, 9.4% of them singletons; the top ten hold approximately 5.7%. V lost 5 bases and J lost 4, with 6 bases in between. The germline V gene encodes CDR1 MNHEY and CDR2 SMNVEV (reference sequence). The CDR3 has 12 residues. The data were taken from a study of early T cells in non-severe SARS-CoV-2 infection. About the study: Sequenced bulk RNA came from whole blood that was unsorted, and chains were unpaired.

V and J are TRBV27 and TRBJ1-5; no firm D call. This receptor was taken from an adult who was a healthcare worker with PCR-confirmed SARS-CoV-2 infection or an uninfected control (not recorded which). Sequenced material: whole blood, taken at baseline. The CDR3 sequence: CASSERNQPQHF. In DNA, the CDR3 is TGTGCCAGCAGTGAAAGAAATCAGCCCCAGCATTTT.